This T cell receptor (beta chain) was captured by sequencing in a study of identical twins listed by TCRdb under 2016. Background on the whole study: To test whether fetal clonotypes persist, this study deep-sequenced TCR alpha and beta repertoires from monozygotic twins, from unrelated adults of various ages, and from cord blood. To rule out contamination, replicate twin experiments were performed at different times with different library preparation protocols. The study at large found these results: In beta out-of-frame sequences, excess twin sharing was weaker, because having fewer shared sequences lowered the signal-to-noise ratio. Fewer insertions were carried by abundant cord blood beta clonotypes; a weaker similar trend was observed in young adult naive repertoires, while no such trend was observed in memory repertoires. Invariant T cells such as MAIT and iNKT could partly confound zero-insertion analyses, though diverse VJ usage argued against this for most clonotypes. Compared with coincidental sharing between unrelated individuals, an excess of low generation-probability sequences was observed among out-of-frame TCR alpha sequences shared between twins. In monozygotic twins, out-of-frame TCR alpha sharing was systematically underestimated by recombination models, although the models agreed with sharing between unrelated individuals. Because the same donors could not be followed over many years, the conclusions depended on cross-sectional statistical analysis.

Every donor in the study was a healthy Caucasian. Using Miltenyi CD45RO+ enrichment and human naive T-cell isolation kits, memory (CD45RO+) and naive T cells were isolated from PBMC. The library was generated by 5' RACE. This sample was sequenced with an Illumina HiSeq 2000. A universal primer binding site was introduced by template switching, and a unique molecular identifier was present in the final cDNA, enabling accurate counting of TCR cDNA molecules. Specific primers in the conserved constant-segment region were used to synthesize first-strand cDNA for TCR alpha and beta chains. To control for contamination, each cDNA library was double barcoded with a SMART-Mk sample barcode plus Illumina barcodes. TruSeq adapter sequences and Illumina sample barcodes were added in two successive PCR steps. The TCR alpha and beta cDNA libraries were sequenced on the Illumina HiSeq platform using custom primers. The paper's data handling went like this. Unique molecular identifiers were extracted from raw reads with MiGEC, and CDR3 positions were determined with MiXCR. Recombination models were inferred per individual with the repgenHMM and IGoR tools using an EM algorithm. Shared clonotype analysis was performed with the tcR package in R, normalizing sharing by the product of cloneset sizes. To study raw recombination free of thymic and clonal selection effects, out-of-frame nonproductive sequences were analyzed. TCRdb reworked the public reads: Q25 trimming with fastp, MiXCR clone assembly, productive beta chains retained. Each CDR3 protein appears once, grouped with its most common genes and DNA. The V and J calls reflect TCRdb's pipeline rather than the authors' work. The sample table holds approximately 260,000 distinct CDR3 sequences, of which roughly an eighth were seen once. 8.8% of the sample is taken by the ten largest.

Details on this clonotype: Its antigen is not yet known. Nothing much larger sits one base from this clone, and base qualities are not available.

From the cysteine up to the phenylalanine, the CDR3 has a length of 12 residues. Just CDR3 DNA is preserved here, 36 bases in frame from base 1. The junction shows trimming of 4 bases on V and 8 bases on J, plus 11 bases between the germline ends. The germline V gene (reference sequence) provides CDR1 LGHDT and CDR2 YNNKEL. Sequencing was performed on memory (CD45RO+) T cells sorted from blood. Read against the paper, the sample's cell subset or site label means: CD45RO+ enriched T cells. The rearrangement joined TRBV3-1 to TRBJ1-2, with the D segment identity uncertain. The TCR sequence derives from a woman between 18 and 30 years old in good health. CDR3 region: CASSPGRRGYTF. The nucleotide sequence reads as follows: TGTGCCAGCAGCCCCGGAAGGAGGGGCTACACCTTC.